These T cell receptor beta chains were read from a single sample in a study of blood T cells in healthy people across ages. TCRdb used MiXCR to reprocess the 5' RACE reads, holding one entry per CDR3 protein. Of 600,000 or so distinct CDR3 sequences listed, 20% to 25% are singletons. The specimen was blood. Receptor source: a man aged 65-85 years in good health. CDR3s include the opening cysteine and the closing phenylalanine or tryptophan. Fields, in order: J gene, clone size, V gene, D gene, CDR3 protein. A D gene is named only where the DNA matches it firmly. Only some rows state a clone size, as once, few, many or a class for expanded clones.

J: TRBJ2-5
size: many
V: TRBV18
D: TRBD2
CDR3: CASSPGTSGRAAETQYF

J: TRBJ1-1
size: .
V: TRBV5-5
D: TRBD1
CDR3: CASSTQGDTEAFF

J: TRBJ2-5
size: .
V: TRBV29-1
D: .
CDR3: CSVERDGGEKTQYF

J: TRBJ2-5
size: many
V: TRBV20-1
D: TRBD2
CDR3: CSAEYYSGTDKETQYF

J: .
size: few
V: TRBV9
D: TRBD2
CDR3: CASSPTSGRANFETQYF

J: TRBJ2-2
size: few
V: TRBV19
D: .
CDR3: CASMGRLNTGELFF

J: TRBJ2-7
size: .
V: TRBV3-1
D: .
CDR3: CASSPGLRREQYF

J: .
size: once
V: TRBV20-1
D: TRBD1
CDR3: CSGWDRAYEQYF

J: TRBJ2-5
size: .
V: TRBV20-1
D: .
CDR3: CSARDLLQETQYF

J: TRBJ1-4
size: few
V: TRBV7-2
D: .
CDR3: CASSLTSGQSNEKLFF

J: TRBJ2-7
size: many
V: TRBV12-3/TRBV12-4
D: .
CDR3: CASSSGSSYEQYF

J: .
size: .
V: TRBV6-2/TRBV6-3
D: .
CDR3: CASSYSKSRVGDEQFF

J: TRBJ2-1
size: .
V: TRBV10-3
D: TRBD1
CDR3: CAISEDRVGDEQFF

J: TRBJ2-3
size: .
V: TRBV29-1
D: TRBD2
CDR3: CSVEGSGSGGTDTQYF

J: TRBJ2-3
size: few
V: TRBV5-1
D: .
CDR3: CASSLEEPRDTQYF

J: TRBJ2-6
size: .
V: TRBV7-9
D: .
CDR3: CASSLAARFSGANVLTF

J: TRBJ2-3
size: few
V: TRBV30
D: TRBD2
CDR3: CACLPSGGTDTQYF

J: TRBJ1-1
size: few
V: TRBV5-1
D: .
CDR3: CASSRGEDTEAFF

J: TRBJ2-2
size: .
V: TRBV20-1
D: .
CDR3: CSAREGLGELFF

J: TRBJ2-3
size: .
V: TRBV7-8
D: .
CDR3: CATSAYLSTDTQYF

J: TRBJ2-5
size: .
V: TRBV2
D: .
CDR3: CTSSPNEKETQYF

J: .
size: .
V: TRBV6-5
D: .
CDR3: CASSSLGQAETQYF

J: TRBJ2-3
size: few
V: TRBV3-1
D: TRBD2
CDR3: CASSQGSGDTDTQYF

J: TRBJ2-1
size: .
V: TRBV6-5
D: .
CDR3: CASSLNRVRETSYNEQFF

J: TRBJ2-3
size: few
V: TRBV6-5
D: TRBD2
CDR3: CASSYVGLAGADTQYF

J: TRBJ1-6
size: .
V: TRBV20-1
D: .
CDR3: CSAPDRSPLRF

J: TRBJ2-2
size: few
V: TRBV20-1
D: .
CDR3: CSAIDGLNTGELFF

J: TRBJ1-5
size: few
V: TRBV2
D: .
CDR3: CASSEAAGNQPQHF

J: .
size: .
V: TRBV15
D: .
CDR3: CATSRASGQKTQYF

J: TRBJ2-5
size: few
V: TRBV5-1
D: TRBD2
CDR3: CASSLEAGEKETQYF

J: TRBJ1-3
size: few
V: TRBV29-1
D: .
CDR3: CSVEGFGVGNTIYF

J: TRBJ2-1
size: .
V: TRBV7-3
D: .
CDR3: CASSLTREVNEQFF

J: TRBJ2-1
size: few
V: TRBV20-1
D: .
CDR3: CSARDDSARDEQFF

J: TRBJ2-7
size: few
V: TRBV6-2/TRBV6-3
D: TRBD1
CDR3: CASSKEPGQVYEQYF

J: TRBJ1-5
size: .
V: TRBV20-1
D: TRBD1
CDR3: CSARDPGTGLNQPQHF

J: TRBJ2-5
size: .
V: TRBV5-1
D: .
CDR3: CASSLSHGETQYF

J: TRBJ1-5
size: few
V: TRBV3-1
D: .
CDR3: CASSQVQGQGQPQHF

J: TRBJ2-1
size: .
V: TRBV2
D: TRBD2
CDR3: CASSLKTSGSGAEQFF

J: .
size: few
V: TRBV28
D: .
CDR3: CASSSPEGGVDEQYF

J: TRBJ2-1
size: few
V: TRBV18
D: .
CDR3: CASSPPLAFSYNEQFF

J: TRBJ2-3
size: .
V: TRBV7-9
D: .
CDR3: CASSQPNADTQYF

J: TRBJ2-7
size: few
V: TRBV7-2
D: .
CDR3: CASSPFDRPYEQYF

J: TRBJ2-5
size: .
V: TRBV2
D: .
CDR3: CASTGTRETQYF

J: TRBJ2-1
size: .
V: TRBV28
D: .
CDR3: CASRGVGRSNEQFF

J: TRBJ1-4
size: .
V: TRBV2
D: .
CDR3: CASARPGHEKLFF

J: TRBJ2-2
size: few
V: TRBV13
D: TRBD1
CDR3: CASSQDRGLNTGELFF

J: TRBJ2-1
size: few
V: TRBV15
D: TRBD2
CDR3: CATRDTTSPDNEQFF

J: .
size: .
V: TRBV20-1
D: TRBD2
CDR3: CSARTSGRGNEQYF

J: TRBJ2-5
size: .
V: TRBV20-1
D: TRBD1
CDR3: CSARPQGVFNLETQYF

J: TRBJ2-5
size: .
V: TRBV7-8
D: .
CDR3: CASSQKGTQYF

J: TRBJ1-2
size: .
V: TRBV10-3
D: .
CDR3: CAISESRDNYGYTF

J: TRBJ1-1
size: few
V: TRBV12-3/TRBV12-4
D: .
CDR3: CASSPPSGNTEAFF

J: TRBJ1-2
size: many
V: TRBV12-3/TRBV12-4
D: .
CDR3: CASAATGNYGYTF

J: TRBJ2-5
size: .
V: TRBV20-1
D: .
CDR3: CSARDEGPKHELF

J: TRBJ2-7
size: .
V: TRBV7-2
D: .
CDR3: CASSLAGASHEQYF

J: TRBJ2-3
size: .
V: TRBV29-1
D: TRBD2
CDR3: CSVEGTSEIRTDTQYF

J: TRBJ2-1
size: .
V: TRBV10-3
D: .
CDR3: CAISQARDNEQFF